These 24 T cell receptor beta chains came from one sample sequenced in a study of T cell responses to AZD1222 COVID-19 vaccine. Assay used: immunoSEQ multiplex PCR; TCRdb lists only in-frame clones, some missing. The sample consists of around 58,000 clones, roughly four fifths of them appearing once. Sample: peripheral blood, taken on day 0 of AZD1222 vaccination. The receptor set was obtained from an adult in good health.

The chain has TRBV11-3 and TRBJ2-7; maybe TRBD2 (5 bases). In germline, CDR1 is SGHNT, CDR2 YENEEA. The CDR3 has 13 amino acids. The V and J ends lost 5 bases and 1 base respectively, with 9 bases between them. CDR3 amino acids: CASSPGSSYEQYF. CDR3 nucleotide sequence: TGTGCCAGCAGCCCGGGGTCTTCCTACGAGCAGTACTTC.

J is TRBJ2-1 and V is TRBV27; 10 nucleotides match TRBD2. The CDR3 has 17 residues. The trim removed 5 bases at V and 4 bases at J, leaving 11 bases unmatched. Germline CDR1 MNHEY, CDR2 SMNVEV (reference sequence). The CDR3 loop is CASSHAGLAGDYNEQFF. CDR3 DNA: TGTGCCAGCAGTCATGCCGGGCTAGCGGGAGATTACAATGAGCAGTTCTTC.

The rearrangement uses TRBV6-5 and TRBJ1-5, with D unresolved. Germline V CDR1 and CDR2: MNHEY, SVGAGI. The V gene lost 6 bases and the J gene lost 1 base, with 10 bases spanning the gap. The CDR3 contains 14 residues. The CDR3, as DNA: TGTGCCAGCAGCTCGGGCGGGAGCAATCAGCCCCAGCATTTT. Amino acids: CASSSGGSNQPQHF.

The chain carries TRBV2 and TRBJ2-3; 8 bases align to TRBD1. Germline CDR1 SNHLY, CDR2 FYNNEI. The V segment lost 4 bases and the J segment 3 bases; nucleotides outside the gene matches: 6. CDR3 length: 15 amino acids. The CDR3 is CASSAGTGRTDTQYF. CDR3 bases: TGTGCCAGCAGTGCCGGGACAGGAAGAACAGATACGCAGTATTTT.

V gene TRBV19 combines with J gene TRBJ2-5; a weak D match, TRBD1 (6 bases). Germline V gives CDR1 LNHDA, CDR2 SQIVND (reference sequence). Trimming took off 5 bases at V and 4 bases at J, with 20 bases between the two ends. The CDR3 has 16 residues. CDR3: CASSSHLRGMRETQYF. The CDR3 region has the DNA TGTGCCAGTAGTTCTCATCTCAGGGGAATGAGAGAGACCCAGTACTTC.

The CDR3 region is CATSGWQGEGYTF. Written as DNA, the CDR3 is TGTGCCACCAGTGGTTGGCAGGGGGAAGGCTACACCTTC. The V and J genes are TRBV24-1 and TRBJ1-2; 7 bases line up with TRBD1. The germline CDR1 and CDR2 sequences are KGHDR and SFDVKD. With 5 bases clipped from V and 8 bases from J, the junction kept 7 bases outside the gene matches. The CDR3 sequence is 13 residues long.

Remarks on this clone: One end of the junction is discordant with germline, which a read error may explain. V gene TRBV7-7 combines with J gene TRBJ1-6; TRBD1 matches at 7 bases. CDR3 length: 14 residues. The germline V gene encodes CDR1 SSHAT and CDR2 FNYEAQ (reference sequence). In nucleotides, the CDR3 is TGTGCTAGCAGCCTTGACAGGGCTGGGTCACCCCTCCACTTT. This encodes CASSLDRAGSPLHF.

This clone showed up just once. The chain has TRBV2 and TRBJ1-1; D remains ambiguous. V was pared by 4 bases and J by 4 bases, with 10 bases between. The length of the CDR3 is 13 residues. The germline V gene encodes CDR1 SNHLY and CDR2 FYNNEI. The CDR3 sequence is CASSVDGPTEAFF. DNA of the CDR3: TGTGCCAGCAGTGTCGACGGGCCCACTGAAGCTTTCTTT.

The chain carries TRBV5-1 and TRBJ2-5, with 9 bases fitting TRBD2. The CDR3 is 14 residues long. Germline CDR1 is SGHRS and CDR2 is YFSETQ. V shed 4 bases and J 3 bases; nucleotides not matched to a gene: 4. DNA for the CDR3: TGCGCCAGCAGCCTTAGCGGGAGAAAAGAGACCCAGTACTTC. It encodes CASSLSGRKETQYF.

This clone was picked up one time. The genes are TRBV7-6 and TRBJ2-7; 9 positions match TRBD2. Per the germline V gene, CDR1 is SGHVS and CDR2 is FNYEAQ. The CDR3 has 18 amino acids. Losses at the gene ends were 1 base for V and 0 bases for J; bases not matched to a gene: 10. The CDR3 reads CASSLVAGADGSSYEQYF. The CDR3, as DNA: TGTGCCAGCAGCTTAGTAGCGGGAGCCGATGGGAGCTCCTACGAGCAGTACTTC.

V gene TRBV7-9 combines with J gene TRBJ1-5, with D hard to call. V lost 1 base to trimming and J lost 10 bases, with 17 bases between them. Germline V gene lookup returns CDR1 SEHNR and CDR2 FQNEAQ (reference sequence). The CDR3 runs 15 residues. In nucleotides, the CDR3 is TGTGCCAGCAGCTTAGAAGGGAGCCCAGGTAATCCCCAGCATTTT. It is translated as CASSLEGSPGNPQHF.

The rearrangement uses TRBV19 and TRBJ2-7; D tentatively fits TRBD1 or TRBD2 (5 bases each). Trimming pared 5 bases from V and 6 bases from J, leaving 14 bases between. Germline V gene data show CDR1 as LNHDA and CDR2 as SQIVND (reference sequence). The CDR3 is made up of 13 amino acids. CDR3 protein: CASSQRAGGEQYF. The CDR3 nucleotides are TGTGCCAGTAGTCAGAGGGCTGGGGGCGAGCAGTACTTC.

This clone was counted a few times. The CDR3 sequence is CASSVETGGAKNIQYF. Written as DNA, the CDR3 is TGTGCCAGCAGCGTAGAAACAGGGGGGGCCAAAAACATTCAGTACTTC. This chain joins TRBV9 and TRBJ2-4, with 8 bases identical to TRBD1. This CDR3 has 16 residues. Germline trimming cut 0 bases from V and 1 base from J; bases unmatched to any gene: 3. Germline V CDR1 and CDR2: SGDLS, YYNGEE.

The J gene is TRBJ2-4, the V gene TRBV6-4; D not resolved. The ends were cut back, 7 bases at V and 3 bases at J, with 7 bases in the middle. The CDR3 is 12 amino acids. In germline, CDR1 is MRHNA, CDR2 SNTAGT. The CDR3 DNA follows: TGTGCCAGCATTGGATACAAAAACATTCAGTACTTC. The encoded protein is CASIGYKNIQYF.

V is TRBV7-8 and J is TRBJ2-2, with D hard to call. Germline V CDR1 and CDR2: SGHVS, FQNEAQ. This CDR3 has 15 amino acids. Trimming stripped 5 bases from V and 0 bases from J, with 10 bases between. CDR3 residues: CASSVGRSNTGELFF. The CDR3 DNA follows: TGTGCCAGCAGCGTTGGACGTTCGAACACCGGGGAGCTGTTTTTT.

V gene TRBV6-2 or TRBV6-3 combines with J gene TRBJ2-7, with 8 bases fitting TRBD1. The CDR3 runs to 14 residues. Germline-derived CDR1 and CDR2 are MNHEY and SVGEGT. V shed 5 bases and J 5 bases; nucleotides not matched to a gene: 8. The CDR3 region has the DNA TGTGCCAGCAGTACCTGGGACAGGATCGACGAGCAGTACTTC. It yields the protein CASSTWDRIDEQYF.

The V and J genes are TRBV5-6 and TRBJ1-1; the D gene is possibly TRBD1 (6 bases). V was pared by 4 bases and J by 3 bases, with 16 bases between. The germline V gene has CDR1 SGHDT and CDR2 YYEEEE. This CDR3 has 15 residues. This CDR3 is CASSPAGGLDTEAFF. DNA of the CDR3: TGTGCCAGCAGCCCGGCCGGGGGGCTGGACACTGAAGCTTTCTTT.

CDR3 nucleotide sequence: TGTGCCAGCAGCTTAGCCCTAAGGACAGCCCAAGAGACCCAGTACTTC. Protein sequence: CASSLALRTAQETQYF. The V gene is TRBV7-8, the J gene TRBJ2-5; D perhaps matches TRBD1 (6 bases). The CDR3 is 16 amino acids. Trimming stripped 0 bases from V and 1 base from J, with 12 bases between. Germline CDR1 reads SGHVS; CDR2 reads FQNEAQ. The variable domain in full, with the rest retrieved from reference TRBV7-8 and TRBJ2-5, is GAGVSQSPRYKVAKRGQDVALRCDPISGHVSLFWYQQALGQGPEFLTYFQNEAQLDKSGLPSDRFFAERPEGSVSTLKIQRTQQEDSAVYLCASSLALRTAQETQYFGPGTRLLVL.

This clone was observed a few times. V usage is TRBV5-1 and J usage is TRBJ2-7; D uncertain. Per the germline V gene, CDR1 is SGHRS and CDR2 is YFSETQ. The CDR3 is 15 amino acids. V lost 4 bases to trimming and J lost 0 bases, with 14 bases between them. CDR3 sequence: CASSVSPGGSYEQYF. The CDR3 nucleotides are TGCGCCAGCAGCGTCTCCCCTGGCGGCTCCTACGAGCAGTACTTC.

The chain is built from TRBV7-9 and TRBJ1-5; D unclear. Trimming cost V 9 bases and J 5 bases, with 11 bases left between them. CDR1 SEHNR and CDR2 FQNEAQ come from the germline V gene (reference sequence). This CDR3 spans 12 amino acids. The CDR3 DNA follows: TGTGCCAGGGTGGGTTGTGATCAGCCCCAGCATTTT. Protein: CARVGCDQPQHF.

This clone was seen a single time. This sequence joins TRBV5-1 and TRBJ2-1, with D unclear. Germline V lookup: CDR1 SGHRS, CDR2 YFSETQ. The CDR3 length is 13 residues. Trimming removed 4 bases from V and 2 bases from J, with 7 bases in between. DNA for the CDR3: TGCGCCAGCAGCCCCGGCCCCTACAATGAGCAGTTCTTC. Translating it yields CASSPGPYNEQFF.

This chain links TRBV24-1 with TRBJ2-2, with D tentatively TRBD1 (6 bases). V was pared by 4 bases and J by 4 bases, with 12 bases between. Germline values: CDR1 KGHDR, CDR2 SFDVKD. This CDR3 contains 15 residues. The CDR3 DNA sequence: TGTGCCACCAGTGACCCCGGACAGAGCACCGGGGAGCTGTTTTTT. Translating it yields CATSDPGQSTGELFF.

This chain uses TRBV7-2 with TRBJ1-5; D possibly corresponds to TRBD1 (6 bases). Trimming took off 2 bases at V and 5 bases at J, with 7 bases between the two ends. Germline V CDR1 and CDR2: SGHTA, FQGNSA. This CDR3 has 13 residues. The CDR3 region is CASSLTGYQPQHF. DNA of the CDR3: TGTGCCAGCAGCTTAACAGGGTATCAGCCCCAGCATTTT.

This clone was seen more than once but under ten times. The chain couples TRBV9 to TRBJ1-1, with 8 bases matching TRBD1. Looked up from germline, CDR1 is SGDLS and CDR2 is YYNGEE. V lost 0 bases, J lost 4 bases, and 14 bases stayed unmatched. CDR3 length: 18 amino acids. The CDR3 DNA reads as TGTGCCAGCAGCGTAGCTGCCGGGACAGGCCTTATGGGCACTGAAGCTTTCTTT. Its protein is CASSVAAGTGLMGTEAFF. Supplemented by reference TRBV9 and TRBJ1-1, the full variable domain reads DSGVTQTPKHLITATGQRVTLRCSPRSGDLSVYWYQQSLDQGLQFLIQYYNGEERAKGNILERFSAQQFPDLHSELNLSSLELGDSALYFCASSVAAGTGLMGTEAFFGQGTRLTVV.